This T cell receptor (beta chain) was identified during a study of blood T cell repertoires in COVID-19. Cohorts were based on clinical histories the participants reported. Either two negative PCRs, clearance, or symptom resolution qualified Cohort 3 donors as recovered. Here immunoSEQ multiplex PCR was the method, and the copy in TCRdb shows in-frame clones only, minus some. The sample has 170,000 or so clones; more than 75% are singletons. The sequenced sample consisted of PBMCs or T cells enriched from blood (not recorded which). The source is a woman in her forties or fifties who had recovered from COVID-19.

CDR3 region: CASSFEGTGIYGYTF. The DNA for the CDR3 is TGTGCCAGCAGCTTCGAGGGCACAGGGATCTATGGCTACACCTTC. The V gene is TRBV7-8, the J gene TRBJ1-2; maybe TRBD1 (6 bases). This CDR3 spans 15 amino acids. The V end lost 3 bases, the J end lost 4 bases, and 15 bases lay between the germline ends. Per germline, CDR1 SGHVS and CDR2 FQNEAQ.